This T cell receptor (beta chain) was sequenced during a study of T-cell reconstitution after alpha-beta-depleted transplantation in children. The table lists this clonotype with many counts. The TCRbeta library incorporated unique molecular identifiers. TCRdb fed the PCR reads into MiXCR, producing one record per CDR3 protein. The sample consists of over 150,000 distinct CDR3 sequences, roughly 15% of them appearing once. The CDR3 totals 14 residues. Germline loops: CDR1 LNHDA, CDR2 SQIVND (reference sequence). V lost 8 bases and J lost 2; bases outside the gene matches: 7. The V and J genes are TRBV19 and TRBJ2-7, with TRBD1 matching 9 bases. Sequences were derived from PBMCs from the stem cell graft donor, sampled from the stem cell graft. The sequence was collected from a human donor who donated a stem cell graft to a child with acute lymphoblastic leukemia. In nucleotides, the CDR3 is TGTGCCAGTCGAGCGACAGGGGGTACCTACGAGCAGTACTTC. This encodes CASRATGGTYEQYF.